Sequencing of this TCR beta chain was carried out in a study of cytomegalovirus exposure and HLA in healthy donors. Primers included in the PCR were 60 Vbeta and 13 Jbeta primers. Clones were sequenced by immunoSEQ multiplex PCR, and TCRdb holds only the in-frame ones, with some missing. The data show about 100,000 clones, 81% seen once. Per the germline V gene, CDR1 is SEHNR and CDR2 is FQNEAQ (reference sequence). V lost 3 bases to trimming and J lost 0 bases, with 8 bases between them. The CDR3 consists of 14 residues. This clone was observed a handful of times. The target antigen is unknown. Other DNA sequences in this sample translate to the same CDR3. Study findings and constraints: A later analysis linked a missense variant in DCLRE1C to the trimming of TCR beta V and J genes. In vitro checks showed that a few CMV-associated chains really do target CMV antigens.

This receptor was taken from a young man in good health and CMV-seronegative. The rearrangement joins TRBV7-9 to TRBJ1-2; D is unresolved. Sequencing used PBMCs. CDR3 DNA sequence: TGTGCCAGCAGCTTGAGAGAAACTAACTATGGCTACACCTTC. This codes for CASSLRETNYGYTF.